Listed below are T cell receptor beta chains from one sample, sequenced in a study of shared clonotypes between healthy human individuals. Profiled with immunoSEQ multiplex PCR; TCRdb holds only in-frame clones, not every one. The repertoire holds under 350,000 clones, around 87% seen once, with around 16% in the top ten. The specimen sequenced was memory CD8+ T cells sorted from blood. These receptors were taken from a man aged 18-30 years in good health. The CDR3 runs from the conserved cysteine through the conserved F or W.

J gene,V gene,CDR3 protein
TRBJ1-1,TRBV5-1,CASSWALQGGTEAFF
TRBJ2-5,TRBV5-6,CASSLYYGQGQETQYF
TRBJ2-7,TRBV6-6,CASSPIQGGTYEQYF
TRBJ2-1,TRBV2,CASSETWNEQFF
TRBJ2-5,TRBV25-1,CASTEQNRQETQYF
TRBJ2-7,TRBV7-9,CASSLEAPYEQYF
TRBJ1-2,TRBV27,CASSLSSWGTPNYGYTF
TRBJ1-5,TRBV2,CASRADQGSSNQPQHF
TRBJ2-7,TRBV5-6,CASSLDQNEQYF
TRBJ1-1,TRBV27,CASSFVGMNTEAFF
TRBJ2-5,TRBV6-6,CASTWTGHRETQYF
TRBJ1-1,TRBV13,CASSLGRNMNTEAFF
TRBJ2-3,TRBV7-9,CASSLAMGTGETDTQYF
TRBJ2-7,TRBV13,CASSLQPGLAHLEQYF
TRBJ1-2,TRBV10-3,CAISDLSTGLVYGYTF
TRBJ1-1,TRBV29-1,CSVVGSSLYTEAFF
TRBJ1-5,TRBV27,CASSLNKGGAREQPQHF